This record concerns one T cell receptor (beta chain) sequence. In the authors' workflow: Estimated nucleated cell counts came from reference gene primer amplification. The method was immunoSEQ multiplex PCR; TCRdb's version includes in-frame clones alone and lacks a portion of them. V and J calls and clone size are given by that table; D and trimming were obtained from the DNA. Among 60,000 to 85,000 clones listed, about nine tenths were seen once. V lost 1 base and J 12 bases, leaving 13 bases between the germline ends. The CDR3 sequence is 13 residues long. Germline loops: CDR1 SGHAT, CDR2 FQNNGV. This sample is drawn from a study of blood T cell repertoires in COVID-19. Whole-study context: Both acute and convalescent COVID-19 samples were obtained from the United States, Italy and Spain. T cells, B-cell-depleted T cells, or PBMCs supplied cDNA or gDNA.

This chain links TRBV11-2 with TRBJ1-5, with a tentative D call TRBD1 (6 bases). Sequenced: peripheral blood. The sequence derives from a woman aged 80 or older with active or convalescent COVID-19. The CDR3 sequence: CASSLGWPGDQHF. DNA of the CDR3: TGTGCCAGCAGCTTAGGTTGGCCAGGGGACCAGCATTTT.